This T cell receptor beta chain is from a study of siplizumab effects on memory and regulatory T cells. Repertoires were generated with immunoSEQ multiplex PCR, while TCRdb's copy carries only in-frame clones and drops some. The sample shows tens of thousands of clones, about 96% of them seen only once. Concerning this clone: Its target is unknown.

The study's findings and limits: Mean Treg-derived proportions of mappable alloreactive CD4+ clones were 55% to 75% for siplizumab and 26.9% for controls.

The specimen sequenced was naive CD4+ T cells sorted from blood. The receptor comes from a human donor in good health.

DNA of the CDR3: TGTGCCAGCAGGGGGGACCAAGCCTACGAGCAGTACTTC. Its translation: CASRGDQAYEQYF. The genes are TRBV2 and TRBJ2-7; TRBD1 or TRBD2 may be the D gene (5 bases each). This CDR3 is 13 amino acids long. The V gene's germline CDR1 is SNHLY and CDR2 FYNNEI. Trimming took off 6 bases at V and 2 bases at J, with 11 bases between the two ends. Together with reference TRBV2 and TRBJ2-7, the CDR3 gives the full variable domain: EPEVTQTPSHQVTQMGQEVILRCVPISNHLYFYWYRQILGQKVEFLVSFYNNEISEKSEIFDDQFSVERPDGSNFTLKIRSTKLEDSAMYFCASRGDQAYEQYFGPGTRLTVT.